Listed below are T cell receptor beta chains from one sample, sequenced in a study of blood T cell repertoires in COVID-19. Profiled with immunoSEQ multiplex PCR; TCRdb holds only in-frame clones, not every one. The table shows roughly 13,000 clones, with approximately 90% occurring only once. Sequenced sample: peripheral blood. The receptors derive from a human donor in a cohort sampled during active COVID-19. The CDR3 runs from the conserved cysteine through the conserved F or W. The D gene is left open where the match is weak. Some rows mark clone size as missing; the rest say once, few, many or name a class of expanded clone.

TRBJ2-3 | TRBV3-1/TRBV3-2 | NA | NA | TGTGCCAGCTCCCCGGGACTCCGCACAGATACGCAGTATTTT | CASSPGLRTDTQYF
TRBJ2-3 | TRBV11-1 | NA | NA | TGTGCCAGCAGCTTAGAGCGAGAAATAGATACGCAGTATTTT | CASSLEREIDTQYF
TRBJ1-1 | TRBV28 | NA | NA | TGTGCCAGCAATAGAGGGGGGGCATGGGCTGAAGCTTTCTTT | CASNRGGAWAEAFF
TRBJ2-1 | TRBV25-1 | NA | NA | TGTGCCAGCAGTGAATACCACCGGGACACCTACAATGAGCAGTTCTTC | CASSEYHRDTYNEQFF
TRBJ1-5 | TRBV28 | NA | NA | TGTGCCAGCAGCCCCCGACAGGACAATCAGCCCCAGCATTTT | CASSPRQDNQPQHF
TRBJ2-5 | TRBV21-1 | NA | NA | TGTGCCAGCAGCACACGACAGGGGGCGAGTGAAGAGACCCAGTACTTC | CASSTRQGASEETQYF
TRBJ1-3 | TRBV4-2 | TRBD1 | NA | TGTGCCAGCAGCCAGCACCCCACAGGGGCTGGAAACACCATATATTTT | CASSQHPTGAGNTIYF
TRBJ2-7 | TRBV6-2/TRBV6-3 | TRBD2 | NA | TGTGCCAGCAGTAAAGCGGGAGGGCCTCCGGGTGGCTCCTACGAGCAGTACTTC | CASSKAGGPPGGSYEQYF
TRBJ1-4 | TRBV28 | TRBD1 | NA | TGTGCCAGCAGTGCAAAGACAGGGGGTAGAGAAAAACTGTTTTTT | CASSAKTGGREKLFF
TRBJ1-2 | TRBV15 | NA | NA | TGTGCCACCAGCGGCGGAAACTATGGCTACACCTTC | CATSGGNYGYTF
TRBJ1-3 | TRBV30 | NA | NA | TGTGCCTGGAGCGCGGATTTCAGCTCTGGAAACACCATATATTTT | CAWSADFSSGNTIYF
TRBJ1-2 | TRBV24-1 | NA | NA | TGTGCCACCAGGCTACAGGGTAAGTATGGCTACACCTTC | CATRLQGKYGYTF
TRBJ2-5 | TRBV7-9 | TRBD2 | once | TGTGCCAGCAGCTTATTTGCAAGCGGGAGCGTGTCCCAGTACTTC | CASSLFASGSVSQYF
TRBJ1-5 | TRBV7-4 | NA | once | TGTGCCAGCAGCCCCGCTAGGGGGGGAGTTAGCAATCAGCCCCAGCATTTT | CASSPARGGVSNQPQHF
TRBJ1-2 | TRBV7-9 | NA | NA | TGTGCCAGCAGCCCAAGACGGGGGAACTATGGCTACACCTTC | CASSPRRGNYGYTF
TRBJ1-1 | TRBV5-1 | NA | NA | TGCGCCAGCAGCCCCGGGGGGCTTCGCACTGAAGCTTTCTTT | CASSPGGLRTEAFF
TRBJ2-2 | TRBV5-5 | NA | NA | TGTGCCAGCAGCTTGTTAGTCGGTGGCACCGGGGAGCTGTTTTTT | CASSLLVGGTGELFF
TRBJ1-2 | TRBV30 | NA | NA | TGTGCCTGGCCGACATACCTGTGTCGCGACTATGGCTACACCTTC | CAWPTYLCRDYGYTF
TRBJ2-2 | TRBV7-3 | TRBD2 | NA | TGTGCCAGCAGCTGGGGACTAGCCACCGGGGAGCTGTTTTTT | CASSWGLATGELFF
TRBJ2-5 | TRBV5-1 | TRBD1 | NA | TGCGCCAGCAGCTTCGTCAGGGGGCAGGAGACCCAGTACTTC | CASSFVRGQETQYF
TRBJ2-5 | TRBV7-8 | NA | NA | TGTGCCAGCATCCTAGCGCGGACAGCCCAAGAGACCCAGTACTTC | CASILARTAQETQYF
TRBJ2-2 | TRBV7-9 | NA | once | TGTGCCAGCAGCTCGGAGTTTTCAGGGATTGTCGGGGAGCTGTTTTTT | CASSSEFSGIVGELFF
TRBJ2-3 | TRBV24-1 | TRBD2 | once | TGTGCCACCGGGCTAGCGGGACCTAGGGGCACAGATACGCAGTATTTT | CATGLAGPRGTDTQYF
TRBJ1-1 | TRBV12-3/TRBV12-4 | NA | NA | TGTGCCAGCAGTCTGCTCCGGAGTGGAAAAGCTTTCTTT | CASSLLRSGKAFF
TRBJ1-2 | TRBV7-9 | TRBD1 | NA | TGTGCCAGCAGCTTAGAGGGACAGGGTTCTGGCTACACCTTC | CASSLEGQGSGYTF
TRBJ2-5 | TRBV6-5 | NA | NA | TGTGCCAGCAGCGTCCCGCGGGAGACCCAGTACTTC | CASSVPRETQYF
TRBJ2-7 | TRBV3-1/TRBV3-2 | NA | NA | TGTGCCAGCAGCCAAGGTCGACTACCGACCTACGAGCAGTACTTC | CASSQGRLPTYEQYF
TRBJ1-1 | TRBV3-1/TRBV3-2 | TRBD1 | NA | TGTGCCAGCAGCCAAGGAACGGACAGGGTATCTGCTTTCTTT | CASSQGTDRVSAFF
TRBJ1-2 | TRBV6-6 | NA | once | TGTGCCAGCAGTACGGACAGCTCAATATATGGTGGCTACACCTTC | CASSTDSSIYGGYTF
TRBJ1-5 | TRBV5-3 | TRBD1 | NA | TGTGCCAGAAGCGTGGGGCCAATACAGGGGAATAGCAATCAGCCCCAGCATTTT | CARSVGPIQGNSNQPQHF
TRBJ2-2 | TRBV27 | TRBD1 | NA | TGTGCCAGCAGCTCTGGGACAGGGGGCATAACCGGGGAGCTGTTTTTT | CASSSGTGGITGELFF
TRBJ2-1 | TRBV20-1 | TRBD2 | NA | TGCAGTGCTAGTAGATCTAGCGGGGCTATGTTTAATGAGCAGTTCTTC | CSASRSSGAMFNEQFF
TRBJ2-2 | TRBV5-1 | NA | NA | TGCGCCAGCAGCCTTGAGGGGGGGGGAGCCGGGGAGCTGTTTTTT | CASSLEGGGAGELFF
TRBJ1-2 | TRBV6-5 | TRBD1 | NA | TGTGCCAGTTGGGACAGGAGTTTTAACTATGGCTACACCTTC | CASWDRSFNYGYTF
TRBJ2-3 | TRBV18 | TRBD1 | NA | TGTGCCAGCTCACCCCTGGGACAGGCGCTCAAGGATACGCAGTATTTT | CASSPLGQALKDTQYF
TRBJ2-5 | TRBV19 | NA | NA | TGTGCCAGTAGTAGGGAAGGACGGACTGGGGAGACCCAGTACTTC | CASSREGRTGETQYF
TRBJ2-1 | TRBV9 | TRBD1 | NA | TGTGCCAGCAGCGTCAGACAGGGGAGCTCCTACAATGAGCAGTTCTTC | CASSVRQGSSYNEQFF
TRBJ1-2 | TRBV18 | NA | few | TGTGCCAGCTCACCACCGGACAGACCCTATGGCTACACCTTC | CASSPPDRPYGYTF
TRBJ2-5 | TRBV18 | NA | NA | TGTGCCAGCTCACCAATAGCCGCGTCCCAAGGGGGTTACCAAGAGACCCAGTACTTC | CASSPIAASQGGYQETQYF
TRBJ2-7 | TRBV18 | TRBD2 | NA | TGTGCCAGCTCACCACCAGGTTTAGCGGGGGACCACGAGCAGTACTTC | CASSPPGLAGDHEQYF
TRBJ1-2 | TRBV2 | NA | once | TGTGCCAGCAGTGAACGCAGGGGCCCTACGAATGGCTACACCTTC | CASSERRGPTNGYTF
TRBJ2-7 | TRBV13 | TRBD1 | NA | TGTGCCAGCAGCTTATCCCCTGGACAGGGGAGGTCCTACGAGCAGTACTTC | CASSLSPGQGRSYEQYF
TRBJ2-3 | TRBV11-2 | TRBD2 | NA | TGTGCCAGCAGCTTAGAGTTAGCGGGAGGGGCTACGCAGTATTTT | CASSLELAGGATQYF
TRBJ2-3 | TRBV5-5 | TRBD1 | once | TGTGCCAGCAGCCCACAGGGGGCGTTAACAGATACGCAGTATTTT | CASSPQGALTDTQYF
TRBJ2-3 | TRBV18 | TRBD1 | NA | TGTGCCAGCTCACCAGTTACCGTAGAGGGACAGATGTCCCCCGCAGATACGCAGTATTTT | CASSPVTVEGQMSPADTQYF
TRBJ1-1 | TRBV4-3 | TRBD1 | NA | TGCGCCAGCAGCGCGCAGGGGGATTTGAACACTGAAGCTTTCTTT | CASSAQGDLNTEAFF